Below, one TCR beta chain is given with its context. Its antigen is as yet unknown. The CDR3 totals 14 residues. CDR1 is MNHEY and CDR2 is SMNVEV in the germline V gene (reference sequence). This record belongs to a study of monozygotic twins with inflammatory bowel disease. Study outcomes and limitations: No single strong signal or clonotype associated with IBD was supported. The authors could not tell different T cell subtypes apart.

From the 5' RACE reads, TCRdb lists one entry per CDR3 protein and no DNA. With around 380,000 distinct CDR3 sequences in the sample, the ten largest clones hold around 2.3%. The sequenced sample was blood. The chain employs TRBV27 and TRBJ2-7; the TRBD1 assignment by TCRdb is unverifiable without DNA. This receptor was obtained from a human donor with ulcerative colitis or Crohn's disease, or a healthy co-twin of an affected twin (not recorded which). CDR3 residues: CASKTLDTAYEQYF.